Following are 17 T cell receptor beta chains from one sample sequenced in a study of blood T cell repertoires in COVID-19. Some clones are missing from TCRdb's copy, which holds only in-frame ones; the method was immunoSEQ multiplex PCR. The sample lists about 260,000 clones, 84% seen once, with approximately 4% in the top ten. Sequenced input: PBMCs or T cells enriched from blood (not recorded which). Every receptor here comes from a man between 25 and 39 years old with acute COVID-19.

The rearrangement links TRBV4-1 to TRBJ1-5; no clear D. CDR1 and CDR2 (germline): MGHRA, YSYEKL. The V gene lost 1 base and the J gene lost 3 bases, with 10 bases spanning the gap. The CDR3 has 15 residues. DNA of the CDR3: TGCGCCAGCAGCCAAGTTGAGTTTCCCAATCAGCCCCAGCATTTT. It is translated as CASSQVEFPNQPQHF.

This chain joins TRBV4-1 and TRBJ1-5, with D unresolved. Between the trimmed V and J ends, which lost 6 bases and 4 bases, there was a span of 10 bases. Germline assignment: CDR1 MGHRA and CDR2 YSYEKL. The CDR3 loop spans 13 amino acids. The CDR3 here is CASSLTENQPQHF. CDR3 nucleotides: TGCGCCAGCAGTCTTACAGAAAATCAGCCCCAGCATTTT.

CDR3 DNA sequence: TGTGCCACCAGCAGAGAGGGGGGGGGCGGCACTGAAGCTTTCTTT. This sequence encodes CATSREGGGGTEAFF. The chain employs TRBV15 and TRBJ1-1; TRBD1 is a possible D gene (6 bases). Per the germline V gene, CDR1 is LNHNV and CDR2 is YYDKDF (reference sequence). The CDR3 runs to 15 residues. Trimming removed 0 bases from V and 4 bases from J, with 12 bases in between.

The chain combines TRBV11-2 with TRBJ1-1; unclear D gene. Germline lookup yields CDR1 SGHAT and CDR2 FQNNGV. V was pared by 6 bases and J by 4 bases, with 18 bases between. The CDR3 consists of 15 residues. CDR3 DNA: TGTGCCAGCAGAGTCGATGGAGGAACTTTCACTGAAGCTTTCTTT. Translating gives CASRVDGGTFTEAFF.

The CDR3 region is CASSYTDRGTGNTIYF. The CDR3 DNA reads as TGTGCCAGCAGTTACACCGACAGGGGGACTGGAAACACCATATATTTT. The chain links TRBV6-5 to TRBJ1-3; 9 bases map to TRBD1. V lost 2 bases and J lost 2; bases outside the gene matches: 4. The CDR3 has 16 amino acids. The germline V gene encodes CDR1 MNHEY and CDR2 SVGAGI.

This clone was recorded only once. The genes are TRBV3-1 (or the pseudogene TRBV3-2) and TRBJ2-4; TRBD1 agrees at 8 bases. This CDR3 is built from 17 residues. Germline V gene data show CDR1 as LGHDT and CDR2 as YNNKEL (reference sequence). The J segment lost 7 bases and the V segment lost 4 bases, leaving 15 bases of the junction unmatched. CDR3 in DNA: TGTGCCAGCAGCCCCGGTATGAGGACAGGGACAACGAACATTCAGTACTTC. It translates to CASSPGMRTGTTNIQYF.

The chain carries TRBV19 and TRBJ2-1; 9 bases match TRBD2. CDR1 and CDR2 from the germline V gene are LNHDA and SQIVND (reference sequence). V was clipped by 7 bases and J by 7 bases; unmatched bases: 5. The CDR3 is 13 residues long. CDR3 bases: TGTGCCAGTATGGGACTAGCTCGGAATGAGCAGTTCTTC. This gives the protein CASMGLARNEQFF. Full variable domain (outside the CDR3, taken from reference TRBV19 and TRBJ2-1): DGGITQSPKYLFRKEGQNVTLSCEQNLNHDAMYWYRQDPGQGLRLIYYSQIVNDFQKGDIAEGYSVSREKKESFPLTVTSAQKNPTAFYLCASMGLARNEQFFGPGTRLTVL.

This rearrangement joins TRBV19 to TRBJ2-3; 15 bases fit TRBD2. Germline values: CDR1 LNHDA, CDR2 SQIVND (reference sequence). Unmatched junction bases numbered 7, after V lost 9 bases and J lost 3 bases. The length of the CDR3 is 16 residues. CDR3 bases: TGTGCCAGCAGAGAGGGGACTAGCGGGAGGACAGATACGCAGTATTTT. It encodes CASREGTSGRTDTQYF.

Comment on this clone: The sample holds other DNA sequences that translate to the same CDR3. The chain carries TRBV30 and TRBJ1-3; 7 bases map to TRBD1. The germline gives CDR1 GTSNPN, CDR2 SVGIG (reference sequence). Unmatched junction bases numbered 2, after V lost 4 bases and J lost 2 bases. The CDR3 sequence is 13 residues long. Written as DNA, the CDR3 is TGTGCCTGGACTACAGGGGCTGGAAACACCATATATTTT. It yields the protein CAWTTGAGNTIYF.

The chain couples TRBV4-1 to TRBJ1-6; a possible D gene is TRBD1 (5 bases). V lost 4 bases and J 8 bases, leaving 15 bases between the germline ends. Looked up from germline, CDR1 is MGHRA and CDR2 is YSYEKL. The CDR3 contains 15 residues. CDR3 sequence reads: CASSPYGRGDSPLHF. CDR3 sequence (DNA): TGCGCCAGCAGCCCCTATGGGAGGGGAGATTCACCCCTCCACTTT.

The CDR3 region is CASSLAGTGGEGTEAFF. For the CDR3, the DNA is TGTGCCAGCAGCTTGGCCGGGACAGGGGGCGAGGGGACTGAAGCTTTCTTT. The chain combines TRBV5-5 with TRBJ1-1, with TRBD1 identical over 12 bases. The CDR3 length is 17 residues. The ends lost 0 bases at V and 5 bases at J; junction bases unmatched: 8. Germline V gene data show CDR1 as SGHKS and CDR2 as YYEKEE (reference sequence).

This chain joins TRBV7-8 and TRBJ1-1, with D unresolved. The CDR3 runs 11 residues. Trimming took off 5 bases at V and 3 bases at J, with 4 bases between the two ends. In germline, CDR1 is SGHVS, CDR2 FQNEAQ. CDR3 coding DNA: TGTGCCAGCAGCCTATACACTGAAGCTTTCTTT. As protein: CASSLYTEAFF. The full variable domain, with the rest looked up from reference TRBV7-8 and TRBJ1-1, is GAGVSQSPRYKVAKRGQDVALRCDPISGHVSLFWYQQALGQGPEFLTYFQNEAQLDKSGLPSDRFFAERPEGSVSTLKIQRTQQEDSAVYLCASSLYTEAFFGQGTRLTVV.

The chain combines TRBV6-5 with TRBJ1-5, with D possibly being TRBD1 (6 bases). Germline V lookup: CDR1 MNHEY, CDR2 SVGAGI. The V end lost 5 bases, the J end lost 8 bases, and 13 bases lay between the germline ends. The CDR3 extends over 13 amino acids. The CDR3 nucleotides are TGTGCCAGCAGTCTTACAGGGTCTGAGCCCCAGCATTTT. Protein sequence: CASSLTGSEPQHF.

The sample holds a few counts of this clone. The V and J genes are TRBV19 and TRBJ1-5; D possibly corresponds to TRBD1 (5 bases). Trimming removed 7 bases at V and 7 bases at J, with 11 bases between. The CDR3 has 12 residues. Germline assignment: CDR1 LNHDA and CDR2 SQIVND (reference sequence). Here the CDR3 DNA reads TGTGCCAGTACTCTTGGGGCCCAGCCCCAGCATTTT. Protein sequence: CASTLGAQPQHF.

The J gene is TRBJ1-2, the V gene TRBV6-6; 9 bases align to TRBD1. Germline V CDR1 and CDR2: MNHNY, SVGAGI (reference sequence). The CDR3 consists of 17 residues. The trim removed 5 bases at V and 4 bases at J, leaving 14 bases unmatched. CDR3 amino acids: CASSQGGGQGVSYGYTF. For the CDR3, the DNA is TGTGCCAGCAGTCAGGGGGGGGGACAGGGAGTTTCCTATGGCTACACCTTC.

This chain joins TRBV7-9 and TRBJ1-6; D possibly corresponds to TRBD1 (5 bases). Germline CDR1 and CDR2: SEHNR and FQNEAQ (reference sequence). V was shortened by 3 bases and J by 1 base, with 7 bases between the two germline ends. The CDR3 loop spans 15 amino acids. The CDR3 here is CASSFGGSYNSPLHF. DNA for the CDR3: TGTGCCAGCAGCTTCGGGGGTTCCTATAATTCACCCCTCCACTTT.

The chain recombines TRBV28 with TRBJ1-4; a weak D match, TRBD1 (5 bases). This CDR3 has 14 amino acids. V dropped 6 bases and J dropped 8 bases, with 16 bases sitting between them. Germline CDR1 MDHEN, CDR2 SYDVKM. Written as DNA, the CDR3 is TGTGCCAGCAGGCCAATGGGGCAAGGGGAAAAACTGTTTTTT. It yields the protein CASRPMGQGEKLFF.